A selection of T cell receptor beta chains follows, all from one sample in a study of blood T cells in healthy people across ages. TCRdb re-called the 5' RACE reads with MiXCR, one entry per CDR3 protein. The sample lists hundreds of thousands of distinct CDR3 sequences, approximately 50% seen once, with roughly 34% in the top ten. The sample comprised blood. These receptors all stem from a man aged 55-75 years in good health. Each CDR3 is given with its conserved first and last residue. The D gene is left open where the match is weak. Part of the rows lack a size; the others show once, few, many or a class for expanded clones.

v_call: TRBV2; d_call: TRBD1; j_call: TRBJ2-5; clone_size: -; cdr3_length: 17; cdr3_aa: CASRENPRQGAINEQYF; cdr3_nt: TGTGCCAGCAGGGAAAACCCTAGACAGGGGGCTATAAATGAGCAGTACTTC
v_call: TRBV18; d_call: -; j_call: TRBJ2-1; clone_size: -; cdr3_length: 15; cdr3_aa: CASSPLAGAGNEQFF; cdr3_nt: TGTGCCAGCTCACCGCTGGCAGGGGCTGGGAATGAGCAGTTCTTC
v_call: TRBV6-5; d_call: -; j_call: TRBJ2-7; clone_size: few; cdr3_length: 14; cdr3_aa: CASSSPKSSYEQYF; cdr3_nt: TGTGCCAGCAGTTCCCCCAAGAGCTCCTACGAGCAGTACTTC
v_call: TRBV27; d_call: -; j_call: TRBJ1-5; clone_size: few; cdr3_length: 15; cdr3_aa: CATRDFPYSNQPQHF; cdr3_nt: TGTGCCACCCGGGACTTCCCATATAGCAATCAGCCCCAGCATTTT
v_call: TRBV20-1; d_call: TRBD1; j_call: TRBJ2-5; clone_size: many; cdr3_length: 15; cdr3_aa: CSAHPGQGARETQYF; cdr3_nt: TGCAGTGCTCATCCGGGACAGGGGGCGAGGGAGACCCAGTACTTC
v_call: TRBV12-3/TRBV12-4; d_call: -; j_call: TRBJ2-5; clone_size: -; cdr3_length: 12; cdr3_aa: CASSWGSTWQYF; cdr3_nt: TGTGCCAGCAGCTGGGGGTCGACGTGGCAGTACTTC
v_call: TRBV2; d_call: -; j_call: TRBJ1-5; clone_size: -; cdr3_length: 14; cdr3_aa: CASSEGAGVQPQHF; cdr3_nt: TGTGCCAGCAGTGAGGGGGCAGGGGTACAGCCCCAGCATTTT
v_call: TRBV20-1; d_call: TRBD2; j_call: TRBJ2-3; clone_size: once; cdr3_length: 15; cdr3_aa: CSARAGGGVRDTQYF; cdr3_nt: TGCAGTGCTAGAGCCGGCGGGGGGGTTCGGGATACGCAGTATTTT
v_call: TRBV28; d_call: -; j_call: TRBJ1-2; clone_size: many; cdr3_length: 15; cdr3_aa: CASSLSSWGVSGYTF; cdr3_nt: TGTGCCAGCAGTTTATCATCCTGGGGCGTATCGGGCTACACCTTC
v_call: TRBV10-3; d_call: -; j_call: TRBJ2-3; clone_size: -; cdr3_length: 13; cdr3_aa: CAIGRAGTDAQYF; cdr3_nt: TGTGCCATCGGACGAGCGGGGACAGATGCGCAGTATTTT
v_call: TRBV9; d_call: TRBD2; j_call: TRBJ2-1; clone_size: few; cdr3_length: 15; cdr3_aa: CATSRAGGLYNEQFF; cdr3_nt: TGTGCCACTTCCCGGGCGGGGGGGCTATACAATGAGCAGTTCTTC
v_call: TRBV9; d_call: TRBD2; j_call: TRBJ2-3; clone_size: -; cdr3_length: 18; cdr3_aa: CASSGGGLAGGGADTQYF; cdr3_nt: TGTGCCAGCAGCGGTGGGGGACTAGCGGGGGGCGGAGCAGATACGCAGTATTTT
v_call: TRBV12-3/TRBV12-4; d_call: -; j_call: TRBJ2-5; clone_size: few; cdr3_length: 14; cdr3_aa: CASSLGGSRETQYF; cdr3_nt: TGTGCCAGCAGTTTAGGGGGGAGCCGAGAGACCCAGTACTTC
v_call: TRBV5-1; d_call: -; j_call: TRBJ2-1; clone_size: few; cdr3_length: 16; cdr3_aa: CASSSSLAISYNEQFF; cdr3_nt: TGCGCCAGCAGCTCGAGTTTGGCGATCTCCTACAATGAGCAGTTCTTC
v_call: TRBV5-6; d_call: -; j_call: TRBJ2-7; clone_size: -; cdr3_length: 16; cdr3_aa: CASSLGGGSYYNEQYF; cdr3_nt: TGTGCCAGCAGCCTCGGGGGAGGCTCCTACTACAATGAGCAGTACTTC
v_call: TRBV29-1; d_call: TRBD1; j_call: TRBJ2-1; clone_size: few; cdr3_length: 14; cdr3_aa: CSVGWAGGAGEQFF; cdr3_nt: TGCAGCGTTGGTTGGGCAGGGGGCGCGGGTGAGCAGTTCTTC
v_call: TRBV2; d_call: -; j_call: TRBJ2-5; clone_size: -; cdr3_length: 14; cdr3_aa: CASSDGRRQETQYF; cdr3_nt: TGTGCCAGCAGTGATGGTCGGAGACAAGAGACCCAGTACTTC
v_call: TRBV20-1; d_call: -; j_call: TRBJ1-2; clone_size: few; cdr3_length: 12; cdr3_aa: CSAREWGHGYTF; cdr3_nt: TGCAGTGCTAGAGAATGGGGCCATGGCTACACCTTC
v_call: TRBV29-1; d_call: TRBD2; j_call: TRBJ2-5; clone_size: few; cdr3_length: 14; cdr3_aa: CSAPLTSVKETQYF; cdr3_nt: TGCAGCGCCCCCTTGACTAGCGTTAAAGAGACCCAGTACTTC
v_call: TRBV20-1; d_call: TRBD2; j_call: TRBJ2-3; clone_size: -; cdr3_length: 16; cdr3_aa: CSARGSPRGVTDTQYF; cdr3_nt: TGCAGTGCTAGAGGTTCCCCCCGGGGGGTCACAGATACGCAGTATTTT
v_call: TRBV6-5; d_call: -; j_call: TRBJ2-1; clone_size: once; cdr3_length: 13; cdr3_aa: CASSYRSHNEQFF; cdr3_nt: TGTGCCAGCAGTTATAGGTCTCACAATGAGCAGTTCTTC
v_call: TRBV5-1; d_call: -; j_call: TRBJ1-1; clone_size: -; cdr3_length: 16; cdr3_aa: CASSLGRRPTNTEAFF; cdr3_nt: TGCGCCAGCAGCTTGGGACGGAGACCGACGAACACTGAAGCTTTCTTT
v_call: TRBV12-3/TRBV12-4; d_call: -; j_call: TRBJ2-1; clone_size: -; cdr3_length: 14; cdr3_aa: CASTPDPTVNEQFF; cdr3_nt: TGTGCCAGCACCCCGGACCCTACGGTCAATGAGCAGTTCTTC
v_call: TRBV21-1; d_call: -; j_call: TRBJ1-5; clone_size: -; cdr3_length: 15; cdr3_aa: CASSKASDGDQPQHF; cdr3_nt: TGTGCCAGCAGCAAAGCGTCGGACGGGGATCAGCCCCAGCATTTT
v_call: TRBV6-6; d_call: -; j_call: TRBJ1-4; clone_size: -; cdr3_length: 13; cdr3_aa: CASSDSVMEKLFF; cdr3_nt: TGTGCCAGCAGTGATTCGGTTATGGAAAAACTGTTTTTT
v_call: TRBV20-1; d_call: -; j_call: TRBJ2-3; clone_size: once; cdr3_length: 12; cdr3_aa: CTTALVTDTQYF; cdr3_nt: TGCACCACGGCCCTAGTGACAGATACGCAGTATTTT
v_call: TRBV4-1; d_call: -; j_call: TRBJ1-5; clone_size: -; cdr3_length: 15; cdr3_aa: CASSQAHVSNQPQHF; cdr3_nt: TGCGCCAGCAGCCAAGCGCATGTAAGCAATCAGCCCCAGCATTTT
v_call: TRBV10-3; d_call: -; j_call: TRBJ1-2; clone_size: few; cdr3_length: 13; cdr3_aa: CAISEYMNYGYTF; cdr3_nt: TGTGCCATCAGTGAGTACATGAACTATGGCTACACCTTC
v_call: TRBV28; d_call: -; j_call: TRBJ1-2; clone_size: once; cdr3_length: 16; cdr3_aa: CASSFPPGREGSSYTF; cdr3_nt: TGTGCCAGCAGTTTCCCCCCCGGCAGGGAGGGCTCCAGCTACACCTTC
v_call: TRBV12-3/TRBV12-4; d_call: -; j_call: TRBJ1-5; clone_size: -; cdr3_length: 11; cdr3_aa: CARQGSQPQHF; cdr3_nt: TGTGCCAGGCAGGGGTCTCAGCCCCAGCATTTT
v_call: TRBV2; d_call: -; j_call: TRBJ2-7; clone_size: -; cdr3_length: 15; cdr3_aa: CASSEGSNASYEQYF; cdr3_nt: TGTGCCAGCAGTGAGGGGTCCAATGCCTCCTACGAGCAGTACTTC
v_call: TRBV20-1; d_call: -; j_call: TRBJ2-1; clone_size: -; cdr3_length: 13; cdr3_aa: CSATRGNYNEQFF; cdr3_nt: TGCAGTGCTACCAGGGGAAACTACAATGAGCAGTTCTTC
v_call: TRBV4-2; d_call: -; j_call: TRBJ2-5; clone_size: -; cdr3_length: 16; cdr3_aa: CASSQDPGPRGETQYF; cdr3_nt: TGTGCCAGCAGCCAAGATCCGGGGCCCCGAGGGGAGACCCAGTACTTC
v_call: TRBV21-1; d_call: -; j_call: TRBJ2-7; clone_size: -; cdr3_length: 15; cdr3_aa: CASSKRTPPHYEQYF; cdr3_nt: TGTGCCAGCAGCAAACGGACCCCCCCACACTACGAGCAGTACTTC
v_call: TRBV13; d_call: -; j_call: TRBJ1-1; clone_size: -; cdr3_length: 14; cdr3_aa: CASSPTGGHTEAFF; cdr3_nt: TGTGCCAGCAGCCCCACCGGGGGGCACACTGAAGCTTTCTTT
v_call: TRBV5-1; d_call: -; j_call: TRBJ2-7; clone_size: -; cdr3_length: 17; cdr3_aa: CASSLGKTYRVSYEQYF; cdr3_nt: TGCGCCAGCAGCTTGGGGAAAACCTACAGGGTCTCCTACGAGCAGTACTTC
v_call: TRBV5-1; d_call: -; j_call: TRBJ1-2; clone_size: once; cdr3_length: 14; cdr3_aa: CASSLVDPGDGYTF; cdr3_nt: TGCGCCAGCAGCTTGGTCGACCCTGGGGATGGCTACACCTTC
v_call: TRBV6-6; d_call: TRBD1; j_call: TRBJ2-1; clone_size: -; cdr3_length: 16; cdr3_aa: CASSPRPGQPHNKQFF; cdr3_nt: TGTGCCAGCAGCCCCCGACCGGGACAGCCCCACAATAAGCAGTTCTTC
v_call: TRBV6-1; d_call: -; j_call: TRBJ1-1; clone_size: -; cdr3_length: 14; cdr3_aa: CASSERETTTEAFF; cdr3_nt: TGTGCCAGCAGTGAACGGGAGACCACCACTGAAGCTTTCTTT
v_call: TRBV28; d_call: TRBD1; j_call: TRBJ2-5; clone_size: -; cdr3_length: 15; cdr3_aa: CASSSSVTGAETQYF; cdr3_nt: TGTGCCAGCAGTTCCTCCGTGACAGGGGCAGAGACCCAGTACTTC
v_call: TRBV7-2; d_call: -; j_call: TRBJ2-3; clone_size: -; cdr3_length: 17; cdr3_aa: CASSLRWRGAFTDTQYF; cdr3_nt: TGTGCCAGCAGCTTACGCTGGCGGGGCGCGTTCACAGATACGCAGTATTTT
v_call: TRBV5-1; d_call: -; j_call: TRBJ2-5; clone_size: once; cdr3_length: 14; cdr3_aa: CASRIETHQETQYF; cdr3_nt: TGCGCCAGCAGAATCGAGACGCACCAAGAGACCCAGTACTTC
v_call: TRBV4-1; d_call: -; j_call: TRBJ2-3; clone_size: -; cdr3_length: 18; cdr3_aa: CASSPKKLQGISTDTQYF; cdr3_nt: TGCGCCAGCAGCCCCAAGAAATTACAAGGGATTAGCACAGATACGCAGTATTTT
v_call: TRBV6-5; d_call: -; j_call: TRBJ2-5; clone_size: few; cdr3_length: 13; cdr3_aa: CASSLGDWETQYF; cdr3_nt: TGTGCCAGCAGCCTTGGGGACTGGGAGACCCAGTACTTC
v_call: TRBV6-2/TRBV6-3; d_call: -; j_call: TRBJ2-1; clone_size: -; cdr3_length: 13; cdr3_aa: CASSWAGAHEQFF; cdr3_nt: TGTGCCAGCAGTTGGGCAGGGGCCCATGAGCAGTTCTTC
v_call: TRBV28; d_call: TRBD2; j_call: TRBJ2-5; clone_size: once; cdr3_length: 14; cdr3_aa: CASSKSLAGETQYF; cdr3_nt: TGTGCCAGCAGTAAATCACTAGCGGGAGAGACCCAGTACTTC
v_call: TRBV5-1; d_call: -; j_call: TRBJ2-1; clone_size: few; cdr3_length: 15; cdr3_aa: CASSLALSSYNEQFF; cdr3_nt: TGCGCCAGCAGCTTGGCCTTAAGCTCCTACAATGAGCAGTTCTTC